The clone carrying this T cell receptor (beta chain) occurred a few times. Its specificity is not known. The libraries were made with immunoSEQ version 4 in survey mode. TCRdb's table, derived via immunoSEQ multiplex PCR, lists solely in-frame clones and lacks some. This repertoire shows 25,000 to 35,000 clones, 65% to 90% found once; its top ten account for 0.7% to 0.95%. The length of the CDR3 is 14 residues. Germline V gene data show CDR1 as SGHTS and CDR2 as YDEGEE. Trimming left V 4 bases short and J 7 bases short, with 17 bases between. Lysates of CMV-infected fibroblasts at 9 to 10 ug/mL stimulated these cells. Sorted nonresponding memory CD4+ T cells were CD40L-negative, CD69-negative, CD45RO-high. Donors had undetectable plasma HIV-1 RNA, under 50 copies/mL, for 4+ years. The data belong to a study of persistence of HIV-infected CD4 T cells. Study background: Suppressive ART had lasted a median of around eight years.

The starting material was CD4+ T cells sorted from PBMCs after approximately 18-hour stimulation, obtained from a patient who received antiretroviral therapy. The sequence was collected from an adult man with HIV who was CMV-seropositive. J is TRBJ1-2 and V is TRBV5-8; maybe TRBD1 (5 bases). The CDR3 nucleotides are TGTGCCAGCAGCGGGGGACCGACAATGTCTGGCTACACCTTC. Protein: CASSGGPTMSGYTF.